The clone carrying this TCR beta chain showed up just once. This entry is derived from a study of blood T cell repertoires in COVID-19. Measured with immunoSEQ multiplex PCR; TCRdb has only the in-frame clones, and not every one. The table shows 290,000 or so clones, with roughly 85% occurring only once. With V trimmed by 4 bases and J by 6 bases, 3 bases remained unmatched. The CDR3 spans 15 residues. CDR1 and CDR2 from the germline V gene are LGHDT and YNNKEL (reference sequence). The rearrangement joins TRBV3-1 (or the pseudogene TRBV3-2) to TRBJ2-3; 14 bases fit TRBD2. The TCR was taken from a man aged 40-50 years who had been exposed to COVID-19. The specimen was PBMCs or T cells enriched from blood (not recorded which). This chain's CDR3 is CASSPTSGRADTQYF. CDR3 DNA sequence: TGTGCCAGCAGCCCGACTAGCGGGAGGGCCGATACGCAGTATTTT.